This TCR beta chain was recorded in a study of blood T cell repertoires in COVID-19. Study-level background: Acute and convalescent COVID-19 samples came from the United States, Italy and Spain. Nucleic acid was either cDNA or gDNA, and it came from T cells, B-cell-depleted T cells, or PBMCs.

Seattle cases were enrolled at active infection and followed longitudinally. CDR3 length: 13 amino acids. CDR1 SNHLY and CDR2 FYNNEI come from the germline V gene. V was trimmed by 6 bases and J by 1 base, leaving 9 bases between them. In the original analysis: Nucleated cell number was recorded as an estimate derived from reference gene primer amplification. Profiling relied on immunoSEQ multiplex PCR, and the TCRdb table lists in-frame clones only, not all of them. V, J and clone size are those of that table, while D and trimming were read from the DNA. The profile covers 150,000 to 200,000 clones, with around nine tenths appearing a single time and around 12% taken by the ten largest.

This receptor was identified in a woman in her seventies with COVID-19, enrolled during active disease. Sequencing used peripheral blood. This chain links TRBV2 with TRBJ1-2; D is unclear. In DNA form, the CDR3 reads TGTGCCAGCAGGGCGACGGGTAACTATGGCTACACCTTC. Its protein product is CASRATGNYGYTF. Full variable domain (outside the CDR3, taken from reference TRBV2 and TRBJ1-2): EPEVTQTPSHQVTQMGQEVILRCVPISNHLYFYWYRQILGQKVEFLVSFYNNEISEKSEIFDDQFSVERPDGSNFTLKIRSTKLEDSAMYFCASRATGNYGYTFGSGTRLTVV.